The T cell receptor beta chain under discussion was sequenced for a study of T cell clonotyping in hematopoietic cell transplantation. Documented time point: recipient sample about 28 days before transplant, after cytoreduction. V was pared by 5 bases and J by 5 bases, with 6 bases between. The CDR3 totals 11 residues. Germline V gene data show CDR1 as MDHEN and CDR2 as SYDVKM. Data came from immunoSEQ multiplex PCR; TCRdb stores just in-frame clones and leaves some out. The data hold tens of thousands of clones, with 85% observed a single time. The chain has TRBV28 and TRBJ1-2; D ambiguous. Sequenced here: peripheral blood mononuclear cells, sampled before stem cell transplant. The TCR originated in a man aged 55-75 years with acute myeloid leukemia. Some clones in this sample may be carry-over from other donors' samples. The CDR3 DNA is TGTGCCAGCAGTCCCTCATATGGCTACACCTTC. Encoded protein: CASSPSYGYTF.